Shown below are 23 T cell receptor beta chains from a single sample sequenced in a study of CDR3 diversity in severe acne (dated by TCRdb to 2018 to 2020). Library construction relied on PCR. The run used an Illumina HiSeq 2000. TCRdb handled the public reads itself, with Q25 trimming in fastp and clone calling in MiXCR, and kept productive beta chains. Every entry covers one CDR3 protein and lists the most common genes and DNA from its rows. This sample is represented by roughly 100,000 distinct CDR3 sequences; roughly 51% of them were singletons. The ten largest clones capture around 12% of the sample. Sequencing input: blood. Source of these receptors: a male donor with acne.

This clonotype was seen many times. The chain combines TRBV20-1 with TRBJ2-3; 7 bases align to TRBD1. J lost 2 bases, V lost 6 bases, and 5 bases had no gene match. The germline V gene encodes CDR1 DFQATT and CDR2 SNEGSKA (reference sequence). This CDR3 has 13 residues. The CDR3 nucleotides are TGCAGTGCCCAGGGACAGAACACAGATACGCAGTATTTT. Its translation is CSAQGQNTDTQYF.

The chain employs TRBV7-2 and TRBJ2-1; 15 bases fit TRBD2. Germline lookup yields CDR1 SGHTA and CDR2 FQGNSA. The CDR3 has 18 amino acids. The trim removed 3 bases at V and 3 bases at J, leaving 6 bases unmatched. The CDR3 is CASSLWTSGRAVYNEQFF. The DNA for the CDR3 is TGTGCCAGCAGCTTGTGGACTAGCGGGAGGGCGGTCTACAATGAGCAGTTCTTC. The whole variable domain, remainder taken from reference TRBV7-2 and TRBJ2-1, is GAGVSQSPSNKVTEKGKDVELRCDPISGHTALYWYRQSLGQGLEFLIYFQGNSAPDKSGLPSDRFSAERTGGSVSTLTIQRTQQEDSAVYLCASSLWTSGRAVYNEQFFGPGTRLTVL.

This clonotype is a singleton in its sample. The V call is TRBV5-6, the J call TRBJ2-5; D not resolved. CDR1 SGHDT and CDR2 YYEEEE come from the germline V gene. Deletions cut 0 bases from V and 5 bases from J, with 5 bases between. The CDR3 is 12 residues long. CDR3 amino acids: CASSLADETQYF. DNA for the CDR3: TGTGCCAGCAGCTTGGCCGACGAGACCCAGTACTTC.

V is TRBV10-3 and J is TRBJ2-7; no reliable D call. The CDR3 runs 14 residues. Trimming removed 7 bases at V and 2 bases at J, with 15 bases between. CDR1 and CDR2 (germline): ENHRY, SYGVKD. The CDR3 DNA reads as TGTGCCATCACCGAGACTGGATCGACCTACGAGCAGTACTTC. This codes for CAITETGSTYEQYF.

This clonotype was found once. This clone may be a read error of a much larger clone one base away. The chain carries TRBV6-5 and TRBJ2-7; 8 nucleotides match TRBD1. The V gene end was trimmed by 8 bases and the J gene end by 2 bases; junction bases not matched to a gene: 11. This CDR3 spans 15 amino acids. From germline, CDR1 is MNHEY and CDR2 SVGAGI. Here the CDR3 reads CASGPTGDTPYEQYF. As DNA, the CDR3 is TGTGCCAGCGGTCCGACAGGGGACACCCCCTACGAGCAGTACTTC.

On this clonotype itself: This may arise from a read error, as a much more abundant clone is one base away. The rearrangement uses TRBV12-3 or TRBV12-4 and TRBJ2-1; no clear D gene. This CDR3 is 15 amino acids long. The CDR3 sequence is CASSFDGEAYNAQFF. As DNA, the CDR3 is TGTGCCAGCAGTTTTGACGGAGAAGCCTACAATGCGCAGTTCTTC.

This chain joins TRBV7-9 and TRBJ2-5; D is uncertain. The CDR3 totals 15 residues. Trimming removed 4 bases at V and 3 bases at J, with 15 bases between. Germline V gene sequence: CDR1 SEHNR, CDR2 FQNEAQ (reference sequence). The CDR3 loop is CASSSIGPAKETQYF. DNA of the CDR3: TGTGCCAGCAGCTCGATTGGACCGGCCAAAGAGACCCAGTACTTC.

About this clonotype itself: Mismatch with germline at one junction end may stem from a read error. The V call is TRBV10-3, the J call TRBJ1-1; TRBD1 agrees at 10 bases. Germline CDR1 is ENHRY and CDR2 is SYGVKD. The CDR3 covers 13 residues. CDR3: CASSTTGGHEAFF. Here the CDR3 DNA reads TGTGCCAGCAGTACGACAGGGGGCCATGAAGCTTTCTTT.

The chain joins TRBV5-6 to TRBJ2-7; 8 bases match TRBD1. The J segment lost 2 bases and the V segment lost 0 bases, leaving 4 bases of the junction unmatched. Germline V gene data show CDR1 as SGHDT and CDR2 as YYEEEE. This CDR3 is built from 15 residues. The CDR3 reads CASSLGDRSTYEQYF. The DNA for the CDR3 is TGTGCCAGCAGCTTGGGGGACAGGAGTACCTACGAGCAGTACTTC.

In its sample, this clonotype was seen many times. V is TRBV10-3 and J is TRBJ1-3; D is ambiguous. Per germline, CDR1 ENHRY and CDR2 SYGVKD. The V end was cut by 7 bases, the J end by 4 bases, with 17 bases between. The CDR3 has 15 residues. In DNA form, the CDR3 reads TGTGCCATCATGGGGTATGCGGGGATAGGAAACACCATATATTTT. As protein: CAIMGYAGIGNTIYF.

This clonotype was picked up a small number of times. The chain recombines TRBV24-1 with TRBJ1-1, with TRBD1 matching over 7 bases. CDR1 KGHDR and CDR2 SFDVKD come from the germline V gene. This CDR3 has 14 amino acids. V was pared by 2 bases and J by 8 bases, with 7 bases of the junction left unmatched. CDR3 in DNA: TGTGCCACCAGTGATTCGGGACAGCGTTCCGAAGCTTTCTTT. Its protein product is CATSDSGQRSEAFF.

This clonotype has ten or more counts. The chain has TRBV20-1 and TRBJ2-1, with 10 bases identical to TRBD2. The CDR3 is 15 amino acids. J lost 6 bases, V lost 1 base, and 6 bases had no gene match. The germline CDR1 and CDR2 sequences are DFQATT and SNEGSKA (reference sequence). The CDR3 spells CSARVRASGSNEQFF. The CDR3 region has the DNA TGCAGTGCTAGAGTGAGGGCTAGCGGGAGCAATGAGCAGTTCTTC.

This clonotype was observed at least ten times. The gene calls are TRBV5-5 and TRBJ2-7, with 7 bases that match TRBD1. The CDR3 is 13 amino acids. The J segment lost 5 bases and the V segment lost 7 bases, leaving 9 bases of the junction unmatched. Germline values: CDR1 SGHKS, CDR2 YYEKEE (reference sequence). This CDR3 is CASATGARHEQYV. CDR3 sequence (DNA): TGTGCCAGCGCCACAGGGGCGCGCCACGAGCAGTACGTC.

The chain is built from TRBV10-1 and TRBJ2-7; D might be TRBD2 (5 bases). V was pared by 4 bases and J by 4 bases, with 14 bases between. The germline CDR1 and CDR2 sequences are WNHNN and SYGVQD (reference sequence). The CDR3 has 14 residues. CDR3 nucleotides: TGCGCCAGCAGTGTTGGGAGTGGATCTTACGAGCAGTACTTC. Residues: CASSVGSGSYEQYF.

The CDR3 is CATSDFTGGNEKLFF. DNA of the CDR3: TGTGCCACCAGTGATTTTACAGGGGGTAATGAAAAACTGTTTTTT. The rearrangement joins TRBV24-1 to TRBJ1-4, with 8 nucleotides matching TRBD1. The V segment lost 1 base and the J segment 4 bases; nucleotides outside the gene matches: 1. CDR1 is KGHDR and CDR2 is SFDVKD in the germline V gene. This CDR3 contains 15 residues.

This clonotype qualifies as medium-sized (0.01 to 0.1%). The rearrangement links TRBV7-2 to TRBJ1-2; 9 bases match TRBD1. CDR1 and CDR2 (germline): SGHTA, FQGNSA. This CDR3 has 13 amino acids. The ends lost 4 bases at V and 8 bases at J; junction bases unmatched: 5. The CDR3 nucleotides are TGTGCCAGCAGCTCTGGGACAGGGTTAGGCTACACCTTC. Residues: CASSSGTGLGYTF. The full variable domain, its missing parts supplied by reference TRBV7-2 and TRBJ1-2, is GAGVSQSPSNKVTEKGKDVELRCDPISGHTALYWYRQSLGQGLEFLIYFQGNSAPDKSGLPSDRFSAERTGGSVSTLTIQRTQQEDSAVYLCASSSGTGLGYTFGSGTRLTVV.

This clonotype was seen repeatedly, ten times or more. DNA of the CDR3: TGTGCCAGCAATACGGGACTCAGCACCGGGGAGCTGTTTTTT. Its translation: CASNTGLSTGELFF. This chain joins TRBV2 and TRBJ2-2, with D tentatively TRBD2 (6 bases). Germline V CDR1 and CDR2: SNHLY, FYNNEI. There are 14 residues in the CDR3. V lost 7 bases and J 4 bases, leaving 13 bases between the germline ends.

This clonotype was found many times. The rearrangement links TRBV7-9 to TRBJ2-1; perhaps TRBD1 as D (6 bases). Trimming left V 5 bases short and J 13 bases short, with 18 bases between. The CDR3 is 13 residues long. Germline V gene lookup returns CDR1 SEHNR and CDR2 FQNEAQ (reference sequence). In DNA, the CDR3 is TGTGCCAGCAGCCTCGGGACACGCCAAAGCCAGTTCTTC. Amino acids: CASSLGTRQSQFF.

V is TRBV9 and J is TRBJ2-7; TRBD1 is a possible D gene (6 bases). Germline V gene lookup returns CDR1 SGDLS and CDR2 YYNGEE. V lost 0 bases to trimming and J lost 6 bases, with 13 bases between them. The CDR3 covers 14 residues. The CDR3 sequence: CASSVGQGFGEQYF. The CDR3 DNA follows: TGTGCCAGCAGCGTAGGCCAGGGGTTCGGCGAGCAGTACTTC.

The rearrangement links TRBV25-1 to TRBJ1-1; unclear D gene. Germline values: CDR1 MGHDK, CDR2 SYGVNS. The ends were cut back, 5 bases at V and 8 bases at J, with 12 bases in the middle. The CDR3 is made up of 12 amino acids. As DNA, the CDR3 is TGTGCCAGCAGTTTCAGGCCGGCGGAAGCTTTCTTT. Its protein is CASSFRPAEAFF.

V is TRBV7-7 and J is TRBJ2-5; D is ambiguous. There are 16 residues in the CDR3. V was shortened by 5 bases and J by 0 bases, with 16 bases between the two germline ends. Germline V lookup: CDR1 SSHAT, CDR2 FNYEAQ (reference sequence). As DNA, the CDR3 is TGTGCCAGCAGCGCGGTCCTCCCCCCCCACCAAGAGACCCAGTACTTC. This sequence encodes CASSAVLPPHQETQYF.

V usage is TRBV10-3 and J usage is TRBJ2-5; TRBD1 agrees at 7 bases. CDR3 length equals 12 residues. CDR1 is ENHRY and CDR2 is SYGVKD in the germline V gene. The ends lost 10 bases at V and 1 base at J; junction bases unmatched: 3. This CDR3 is CASWDSQETQYF. DNA for the CDR3: TGTGCCAGCTGGGACAGCCAAGAGACCCAGTACTTC.

The rearrangement links TRBV6-6 to TRBJ1-5, with 9 bases identical to TRBD1. Trimming at V came to 6 bases and at J to 4 bases, leaving 13 bases not matched to a gene. Germline V gene sequence: CDR1 MNHNY, CDR2 SVGAGI (reference sequence). The CDR3 loop spans 17 amino acids. This CDR3 is CASSSDTPGQGNQPQHF. In DNA, the CDR3 is TGTGCCAGCAGCTCTGATACTCCGGGACAGGGAAATCAGCCCCAGCATTTT.